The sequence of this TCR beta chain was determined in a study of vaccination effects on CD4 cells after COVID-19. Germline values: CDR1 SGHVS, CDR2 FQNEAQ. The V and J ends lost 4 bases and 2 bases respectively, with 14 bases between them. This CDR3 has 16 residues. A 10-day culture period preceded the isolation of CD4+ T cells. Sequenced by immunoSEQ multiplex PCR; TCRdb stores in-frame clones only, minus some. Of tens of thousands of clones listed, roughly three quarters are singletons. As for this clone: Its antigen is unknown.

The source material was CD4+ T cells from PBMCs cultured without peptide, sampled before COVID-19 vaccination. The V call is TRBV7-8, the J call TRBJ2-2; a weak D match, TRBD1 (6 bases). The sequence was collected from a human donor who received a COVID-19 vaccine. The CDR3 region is CASSSRDNLNTGELFF. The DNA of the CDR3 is TGTGCCAGCAGCTCCCGGGACAACCTTAACACCGGGGAGCTGTTTTTT.